Below, 18 T cell receptor beta chains from the same sample are listed, as sequenced in a study of control samples from healthy donors and cancer patients. Sequencing used immunoSEQ multiplex PCR; TCRdb keeps in-frame clones, though not all of them. The table has roughly 180,000 clones, roughly 95% seen once. The material sequenced was blood. These receptors all stem from a woman aged 55-69 years in good health.

The chain recombines TRBV2 with TRBJ1-4, with D hard to call. V was shortened by 8 bases and J by 8 bases, with 18 bases between the two germline ends. CDR1 and CDR2 from the germline V gene are SNHLY and FYNNEI. CDR3 length: 14 amino acids. CDR3 in DNA: TGTGCCAGCCTCTTGACTCGGGATTCAGAAAAACTGTTTTTT. Its protein is CASLLTRDSEKLFF.

The gene calls are TRBV24-1 and TRBJ2-3; TRBD1 aligns across 7 bases. The J segment lost 4 bases and the V segment lost 2 bases, leaving 5 bases of the junction unmatched. This CDR3 comprises 15 residues. CDR1 is KGHDR and CDR2 is SFDVKD in the germline V gene. CDR3 loop: CATSDSTGRADTQYF. CDR3 nucleotide sequence: TGTGCCACCAGTGATTCGACAGGGCGGGCAGATACGCAGTATTTT.

This clone came up a few times. The V gene is TRBV3-1 (or the pseudogene TRBV3-2), the J gene TRBJ1-4, with 7 bases matching TRBD1. This CDR3 region has 15 residues. The J segment lost 5 bases and the V segment lost 6 bases, leaving 9 bases of the junction unmatched. Germline V gene data show CDR1 as LGHDT and CDR2 as YNNKEL (reference sequence). The CDR3 spells CASRSWDSLNEKLFF. CDR3 DNA sequence: TGTGCCAGCAGATCTTGGGACAGCTTAAATGAAAAACTGTTTTTT.

V usage is TRBV4-2 and J usage is TRBJ2-7, with 13 bases that match TRBD2. This CDR3 contains 16 residues. The junction had 6 bases not matched to a gene; V was cut back by 3 bases and J by 4 bases. Germline CDR1 LGHNA, CDR2 YNFKEQ. CDR3 residues: CASSHPGLAGMYEQYF. CDR3 coding DNA: TGTGCCAGCAGCCATCCGGGACTAGCGGGGATGTACGAGCAGTACTTC.

This chain joins TRBV4-3 and TRBJ1-5; D unclear. Germline V CDR1 and CDR2: LGHNA, YSLEER. Deletions cut 0 bases from V and 6 bases from J, with 12 bases between. The CDR3 totals 15 residues. The CDR3 region has the DNA TGCGCCAGCAGCCAAGATATGGGTGTGAGTCAGCCCCAGCATTTT. It yields the protein CASSQDMGVSQPQHF.

The gene calls are TRBV7-2 and TRBJ2-1; 13 nucleotides align to TRBD2. V lost 5 bases to trimming and J lost 6 bases; unmatched junction nucleotides: 4. CDR1 SGHTA and CDR2 FQGNSA come from the germline V gene. The CDR3 extends over 15 amino acids. The CDR3 DNA is TGTGCCAGCAGCCTGGGACTAGCGGGGATCAATGAGCAGTTCTTC. Its protein is CASSLGLAGINEQFF.

The rearrangement uses TRBV9 and TRBJ1-2; D perhaps matches TRBD1 (5 bases). The V gene lost 3 bases and the J gene lost 0 bases, with 12 bases spanning the gap. Germline CDR1 is SGDLS and CDR2 is YYNGEE. This CDR3 is 15 amino acids long. The CDR3 sequence: CASSAGQGANYGYTF. The CDR3 DNA sequence: TGTGCCAGCAGCGCAGGTCAGGGAGCTAACTATGGCTACACCTTC.

The CDR3 region has the DNA TGTGCCAGCAGCTTGGACGGAAACTCCTACGAGCAGTACTTC. This sequence encodes CASSLDGNSYEQYF. V gene TRBV5-4 combines with J gene TRBJ2-7, with unresolved D. There are 14 residues in the CDR3. With 0 bases removed from V and 0 bases from J, the gap between germline ends came to 7 bases. In germline, CDR1 is SGHNT, CDR2 YYREEE (reference sequence).

The CDR3 here is CSVEDRTGREAFF. Here the CDR3 DNA reads TGCAGCGTTGAAGATCGGACAGGCAGGGAAGCTTTCTTT. This sequence joins TRBV29-1 and TRBJ1-1, with 7 positions matching TRBD1. From germline, CDR1 is SQVTM and CDR2 ANQGSEA. The CDR3 loop spans 13 amino acids. The ends lost 0 bases at V and 8 bases at J; junction bases unmatched: 6.

The CDR3 nucleotides are TGTGCCAGCTTCCCTACAGGGGACTCTGGAAACACCATATATTTT. Protein product: CASFPTGDSGNTIYF. V usage is TRBV25-1 and J usage is TRBJ1-3; 7 nucleotides align to TRBD1. The germline gives CDR1 MGHDK, CDR2 SYGVNS. The V and J ends lost 8 bases and 0 bases, in that order; junction bases with no gene match: 7. The CDR3 contains 15 residues. The variable domain in full, with the rest retrieved from reference TRBV25-1 and TRBJ1-3, is EADIYQTPRYLVIGTGKKITLECSQTMGHDKMYWYQQDPGMELHLIHYSYGVNSTEKGDLSSESTVSRIRTEHFPLTLESARPSHTSQYLCASFPTGDSGNTIYFGEGSWLTVV.

The rearrangement uses TRBV9 and TRBJ1-1; no definite D call. V dropped 4 bases and J dropped 3 bases, with 22 bases sitting between them. Per germline, CDR1 SGDLS and CDR2 YYNGEE. The CDR3 is 17 amino acids. The CDR3 coding sequence is TGTGCCAGCAGCAAGGGCCTAGGGAGTGGTGGTCACACTGAAGCTTTCTTT. Its protein is CASSKGLGSGGHTEAFF.

This rearrangement joins TRBV5-1 to TRBJ2-5; 11 nucleotides line up with TRBD2. CDR3 size: 14 residues. The J segment lost 3 bases and the V segment lost 3 bases, leaving 1 base of the junction unmatched. Germline CDR1 reads SGHRS; CDR2 reads YFSETQ. The CDR3 loop reads CASSSLAGEETQYF. The CDR3 coding sequence is TGCGCCAGCAGCTCACTAGCGGGGGAAGAGACCCAGTACTTC.

This clone was detected only once. The V call is TRBV11-1, the J call TRBJ1-2; the D is unclear. CDR1 is SGHAT, CDR2 FQDESV, per germline (reference sequence). CDR3 length: 15 amino acids. Trimming took off 5 bases at V and 1 base at J, with 14 bases between the two ends. The CDR3 reads CASSRGSGNNYGYTF. CDR3 in DNA: TGTGCCAGCAGCCGGGGATCGGGGAATAACTATGGCTACACCTTC. The complete variable domain, with remaining parts taken from reference TRBV11-1 and TRBJ1-2, reads EAEVAQSPRYKITEKSQAVAFWCDPISGHATLYWYRQILGQGPELLVQFQDESVVDDSQLPKDRFSAERLKGVDSTLKIQPAELGDSAMYLCASSRGSGNNYGYTFGSGTRLTVV.

This rearrangement joins TRBV3-1 (or the pseudogene TRBV3-2) to TRBJ2-4, with D unresolved. The CDR3 sequence is 15 residues long. The V and J ends lost 1 base and 4 bases respectively, with 11 bases between them. The germline V gene has CDR1 LGHDT and CDR2 YNNKEL (reference sequence). CDR3: CASSQGIGSKNIQYF. In nucleotides, the CDR3 is TGTGCCAGCAGCCAAGGTATAGGGTCAAAAAACATTCAGTACTTC.

This rearrangement joins TRBV7-2 to TRBJ2-3; D gene unclear. Trimming shortened V by 2 bases and J by 10 bases, and 13 bases separated the two germline ends. The length of the CDR3 is 13 residues. Per germline, CDR1 SGHTA and CDR2 FQGNSA. Here the CDR3 reads CASSLIGLPAQYF. CDR3 DNA: TGTGCCAGCAGCTTAATTGGGTTGCCAGCGCAGTATTTT.

This clone was seen only once. The chain carries TRBV7-8 and TRBJ2-2; TRBD2 matches 12 bases. V shed 3 bases, J shed 3 bases, and the junction held 8 bases outside the gene matches. The CDR3 is 18 amino acids. Germline loops: CDR1 SGHVS, CDR2 FQNEAQ. CDR3 sequence (DNA): TGTGCCAGCAGCTTTTACCTAAGACTAGCGGGGGACACCGGGGAGCTGTTTTTT. It codes for CASSFYLRLAGDTGELFF.

The DNA of the CDR3 is TGTGCCAGCACCCGGAGGCTAGCGCCAGAGACCCAGTACTTC. Amino acids: CASTRRLAPETQYF. The chain carries TRBV11-2 and TRBJ2-5, with D perhaps TRBD2 (6 bases). Germline values: CDR1 SGHAT, CDR2 FQNNGV. Trimming removed 7 bases from V and 4 bases from J, with 16 bases in between. The CDR3 spans 14 residues.

The V gene is TRBV6-4, the J gene TRBJ2-1; the D gene could be TRBD1 or TRBD2 (6 bases each). V lost 5 bases and J 4 bases, leaving 15 bases between the germline ends. There are 15 residues in the CDR3. Germline V gene data show CDR1 as MRHNA and CDR2 as SNTAGT. The CDR3: CASSIAGGPYNEQFF. CDR3 bases: TGTGCCAGCAGTATAGCTGGGGGGCCATACAATGAGCAGTTCTTC.